The entry below describes one T cell receptor beta chain. Its antigen is still unknown. The J segment lost 0 bases and the V segment lost 7 bases, leaving 12 bases of the junction unmatched. CDR1 is SGDLS and CDR2 is YYNGEE in the germline V gene. This CDR3 is built from 18 residues. Only in-frame clones appear in the TCRdb table, and some are missing; sequencing was by immunoSEQ multiplex PCR. The table has about 140,000 clones, 80% to 95% seen once. This sample is part of a study of T cell responses to AZD1222 COVID-19 vaccine. Study findings and constraints: Donors were mostly white British, more females; clonal diversity possibly underestimated. All repertoire sampling was performed exclusively after the peak T cell response.

The sequence derives from an adult who received the AZD1222 COVID-19 vaccine. The material sequenced was peripheral blood, taken 28 days after the second AZD1222 dose. V usage is TRBV9 and J usage is TRBJ2-1; 11 nucleotides match TRBD2. CDR3 coding DNA: TGTGCCAGCGGGCTGGGGCTAGCGGGAGGAAGCTCCTACAATGAGCAGTTCTTC. It encodes CASGLGLAGGSSYNEQFF.